This T cell receptor beta chain comes out of a study of blood T cell repertoires in COVID-19. Study-level information: The origin of the acute and convalescent COVID-19 samples was the United States, Italy and Spain. The cDNA or gDNA used as material had been derived from T cells, B-cell-depleted T cells, or PBMCs.

V lost 5 bases, J lost 6 bases, and 8 bases lay in between. CDR3 size: 12 residues. Source study methods: Using reference gene primer amplification, nucleated cell counts were estimated. TCRdb keeps only in-frame clones here, not all; method: immunoSEQ multiplex PCR. Clone size and V and J calls were adopted from that table, with D and trimming inferred from the DNA. The profile shows hundreds of thousands of clones, around 90% of them singletons. The rearrangement joins TRBV12-3 or TRBV12-4 to TRBJ2-1; no definite D call. This clonotype was obtained from a woman between 50 and 59 years old who had recovered from COVID-19. Sequencing used peripheral blood. The CDR3 is CASSETVNEQFF. DNA for the CDR3: TGTGCCAGCAGTGAAACGGTCAATGAGCAGTTCTTC.